This T cell receptor (beta chain) was observed in a study of cytotoxic CD8 clonotypes in ibrutinib-treated CLL. The CDR3 has 15 amino acids. Germline lookup yields CDR1 SNHLY and CDR2 FYNNEI. Trimming cost V 7 bases and J 7 bases; bases outside gene matches: 16. This clone was counted a few times. Researchers set a sequencing depth target of 1 in 200,000 to 1 in 1 million T cells. Generated by immunoSEQ multiplex PCR, the TCRdb table keeps only in-frame clones and is missing some. The table lists hundreds of thousands of clones, 60% to 80% of them singletons. This TCR was recovered from a human donor with chronic lymphocytic leukemia. Source: PBMCs, taken after 36 months of ibrutinib treatment. V and J are TRBV2 and TRBJ2-7; TRBD2 matches at 7 bases. The CDR3 sequence is CASTGPSGEAWEQYF. The CDR3 DNA sequence: TGTGCCAGCACTGGCCCCAGCGGGGAGGCCTGGGAGCAGTACTTC.